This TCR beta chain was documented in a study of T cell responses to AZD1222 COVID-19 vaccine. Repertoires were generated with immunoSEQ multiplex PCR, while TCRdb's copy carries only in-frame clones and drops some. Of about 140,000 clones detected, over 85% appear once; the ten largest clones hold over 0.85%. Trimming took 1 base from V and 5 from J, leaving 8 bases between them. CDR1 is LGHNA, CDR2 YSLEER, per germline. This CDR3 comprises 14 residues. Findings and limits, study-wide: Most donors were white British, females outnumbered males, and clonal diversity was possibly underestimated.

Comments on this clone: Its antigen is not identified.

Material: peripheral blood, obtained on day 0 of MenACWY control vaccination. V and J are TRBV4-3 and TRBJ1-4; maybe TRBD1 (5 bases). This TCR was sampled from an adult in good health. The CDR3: CASSQGRENEKLFF. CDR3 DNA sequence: TGCGCCAGCAGCCAAGGCAGGGAGAATGAAAAACTGTTTTTT.